The sample holds one count of the clone carrying this T cell receptor beta chain. Its matching antigen is unknown. The germline gene is not matched at one end of the junction; a read error may be the cause. This specimen comes from a study of cytomegalovirus exposure and HLA in healthy donors. General study results and limits: One variant, a missense change in DCLRE1C, was linked in a later analysis to TCR beta V- and J-gene trimming. Follow-up analysis found HLA locus-dependent TCR association rates, highest for DRB1 and lowest for HLA-C.

60 Vbeta and 13 Jbeta primers were used in PCR. Using immunoSEQ multiplex PCR, the repertoire was profiled, and TCRdb retains in-frame clones only, with some absent. The profile shows about 96,000 clones, over 75% of them singletons. This CDR3 is built from 13 residues. From germline, CDR1 is GTSNPN and CDR2 SVGIG (reference sequence). Sequencing was done on a sample of PBMCs. The origin of this receptor is a man over 45 in good health and CMV-seropositive. The chain has TRBV30 and TRBJ1-2, with TRBD1 identical over 7 bases. The CDR3 sequence is CAWSRGTAYGYPF. In DNA, the CDR3 is TGTGCCTGGAGTCGTGGGACAGCCTATGGCTACCCCTTC.